Below, 4 T cell receptor beta chains from the same sample are listed, as sequenced in a study of blood T cell repertoires in COVID-19. Sequencing was performed with immunoSEQ multiplex PCR; in TCRdb, only in-frame clones are kept and a portion is missing. The sample carries fewer than 200,000 clones, roughly 84% recorded once. The sequencing input was PBMCs or T cells enriched from blood (not recorded which). Source of these receptors: a man between 60 and 75 years old who had recovered from COVID-19.

The J gene is TRBJ2-1, the V gene TRBV6-5; 8 positions agree with TRBD1. The CDR3 runs 14 residues. V gave up 8 bases and J gave up 3 bases; unmatched junction bases: 6. Germline V gives CDR1 MNHEY, CDR2 SVGAGI. The chain's CDR3 is CASASGGFYNEQFF. CDR3 sequence (DNA): TGTGCCAGCGCTTCAGGGGGCTTCTACAATGAGCAGTTCTTC.

The CDR3, as DNA: TGTGCCAGCCAGGACAGGCGGGTACAATACAATGAGCAGTTCTTC. Encoded protein: CASQDRRVQYNEQFF. This chain connects TRBV6-5 to TRBJ2-1, with 7 bases matching TRBD1. CDR1 is MNHEY and CDR2 is SVGAGI in the germline V gene. The V segment lost 8 bases and the J segment 4 bases; nucleotides outside the gene matches: 11. The CDR3 is made up of 15 amino acids.

This clone was counted a single time. The genes are TRBV6-5 and TRBJ1-5; D may be TRBD1 (6 bases). Germline assignment: CDR1 MNHEY and CDR2 SVGAGI. The V end was cut by 0 bases, the J end by 2 bases, with 8 bases between. CDR3 length equals 15 residues. CDR3 protein: CASSYSNRGNQPQHF. CDR3 sequence (DNA): TGTGCCAGCAGTTACTCGAACAGGGGCAATCAGCCCCAGCATTTT.

V usage is TRBV7-9 and J usage is TRBJ1-4; 8 bases map to TRBD1. The CDR3 is 14 residues long. Germline CDR1 and CDR2: SEHNR and FQNEAQ (reference sequence). The ends lost 5 bases at V and 6 bases at J; junction bases unmatched: 5. For the CDR3, the DNA is TGTGCCAGCAGCCCGGGACAGGTTGATGAAAAACTGTTTTTT. Protein: CASSPGQVDEKLFF.